This entry lists 23 T cell receptor beta chains sequenced from one sample in a study of lymphopenia after photon versus proton radiotherapy. Here immunoSEQ multiplex PCR was the method, and the copy in TCRdb shows in-frame clones only, minus some. The repertoire holds about 3,800 clones, with over 60% as singletons. The sample here was peripheral blood, taken from a patient treated with proton-based radiotherapy. The receptors shown here come from a man aged 80 or over with esophageal cancer.

This clone is deemed medium-sized. The chain carries TRBV19 and TRBJ1-1, with TRBD1 matching over 8 bases. CDR3 length: 14 amino acids. Looked up from germline, CDR1 is LNHDA and CDR2 is SQIVND (reference sequence). With 4 bases clipped from V and 5 bases from J, the junction kept 6 bases outside the gene matches. The CDR3 here is CASSKTGDWTEAFF. CDR3 nucleotide sequence: TGTGCCAGTAGTAAGACAGGGGATTGGACTGAAGCTTTCTTT.

The chain links TRBV21-1 to TRBJ2-7; whether TRBD1, the table's D call, matches the DNA was not checked. TRBV21-1 is recorded as a pseudogene. The CDR3 loop spans 13 amino acids. Written as DNA, the CDR3 is TGTGCCAGCACGGACAGGGGCTCCTACGAGCAGTACTTC. Translating gives CASTDRGSYEQYF.

This chain uses TRBV28 with TRBJ1-1; TRBD1 is a possible D gene (5 bases). V was cut by 11 bases and J by 2 bases, with 18 bases left in between. The V gene's germline CDR1 is MDHEN and CDR2 SYDVKM. This CDR3 has 14 residues. CDR3 DNA: TGTGCCTCCACCCCAGGGCAGCCTAACACTGAAGCTTTCTTT. This gives the protein CASTPGQPNTEAFF.

This clone has a single count. The chain recombines TRBV14 with TRBJ1-1; TRBD1 might be the D (6 bases). V shed 6 bases and J shed 4 bases, with 12 bases lying between them. The CDR3 length is 13 residues. Germline CDR1 and CDR2: SGHDN and FVKESK. CDR3 DNA: TGTGCCAGCAGGGTACAGGGCCGCACTGAAGCTTTCTTT. Translating gives CASRVQGRTEAFF.

This chain links TRBV27 with TRBJ1-1, with TRBD1 identical over 10 bases. V trimming: 2 bases; J trimming: 5 bases; junction bases outside the gene matches: 5. The CDR3 loop spans 15 amino acids. CDR1 is MNHEY, CDR2 SMNVEV, per germline (reference sequence). The CDR3 sequence: CASSLTDRGLTEAFF. Here the CDR3 DNA reads TGTGCCAGCAGTTTAACTGACAGGGGGCTGACTGAAGCTTTCTTT.

The chain's CDR3 is CSVDVRTVETQYF. The CDR3 coding sequence is TGCAGCGTCGACGTGAGGACAGTTGAGACCCAGTACTTC. J is TRBJ2-5 and V is TRBV29-1; possible D gene TRBD1, 6 bases. Deletions cut 6 bases from V and 5 bases from J, with 16 bases between. Germline V gene sequence: CDR1 SQVTM, CDR2 ANQGSEA. CDR3 length: 13 residues.

The rearrangement links TRBV6-5 to TRBJ1-5; unclear D gene. This CDR3 spans 14 amino acids. The V gene's germline CDR1 is MNHEY and CDR2 SVGAGI. V gave up 2 bases and J gave up 1 base, with 6 bases separating them. CDR3 sequence reads: CASSYGDSNQPQHF. CDR3 coding DNA: TGTGCCAGCAGTTACGGCGACAGCAATCAGCCCCAGCATTTT.

The chain has TRBV7-7 and TRBJ2-5, with 8 bases aligning to TRBD2. CDR1 and CDR2 (germline): SSHAT, FNYEAQ (reference sequence). The CDR3 loop spans 16 amino acids. The V segment lost 5 bases and the J segment 5 bases; nucleotides outside the gene matches: 13. This CDR3 reads CASSPSDSGSGETQYF. CDR3 nucleotide sequence: TGTGCCAGCAGCCCATCGGACAGCGGGAGTGGGGAGACCCAGTACTTC.

This rearrangement joins TRBV7-9 to TRBJ2-7; the D gene is possibly TRBD1 (6 bases). The CDR3 totals 14 residues. Trimming left V 7 bases short and J 2 bases short, with 15 bases between. Germline V gives CDR1 SEHNR, CDR2 FQNEAQ (reference sequence). The CDR3 here is CASNRRQAPYEQYF. DNA of the CDR3: TGTGCCAGCAATCGTAGACAGGCCCCCTACGAGCAGTACTTC.

The sample holds one count of this clone. The rearrangement uses TRBV27 and TRBJ2-2; D is unresolved. Germline values: CDR1 MNHEY, CDR2 SMNVEV (reference sequence). The CDR3 has 16 amino acids. V shed 2 bases and J shed 7 bases, with 17 bases lying between them. The DNA of the CDR3 is TGTGCCAGCAGTTTAGGCCAGGCCAATTGGAACGGGGAGCTGTTTTTT. Its translation is CASSLGQANWNGELFF.

The rearrangement links TRBV7-8 to TRBJ2-7, with D maybe TRBD1 (5 bases). V lost 5 bases to trimming and J lost 2 bases, with 10 bases between them. Per germline, CDR1 SGHVS and CDR2 FQNEAQ. This CDR3 is built from 13 residues. CDR3 loop: CASSPGSTYEQYF. The CDR3 nucleotides are TGTGCCAGCAGCCCAGGGTCAACCTACGAGCAGTACTTC.

V usage is TRBV6-1 and J usage is TRBJ1-1, with D hard to call. The CDR3 consists of 10 residues. Germline V gives CDR1 MNHNS, CDR2 SASEGT. The V gene lost 8 bases and the J gene lost 11 bases, with 12 bases spanning the gap. The CDR3 region is CASYQREAFF. The CDR3 nucleotides are TGTGCCAGCTACCAAAGGGAGGCTTTCTTT.

V usage is TRBV30 and J usage is TRBJ2-7; perhaps TRBD2 as D (5 bases). The CDR3 is 13 amino acids. Trimming took 5 bases from V and 0 from J, leaving 11 bases between them. Germline CDR1 is GTSNPN and CDR2 is SVGIG (reference sequence). CDR3 in DNA: TGTGCCTGGTCCGTGGGGAGCTCCTACGAGCAGTACTTC. It translates to CAWSVGSSYEQYF.

The chain is built from TRBV10-1 and TRBJ2-4; 12 bases map to TRBD2. This CDR3 contains 17 residues. Looked up from germline, CDR1 is WNHNN and CDR2 is SYGVQD (reference sequence). The junction had 4 bases not matched to a gene; V was cut back by 2 bases and J by 2 bases. This CDR3 is CASSESTSGGSKNIQYF. CDR3 DNA: TGCGCCAGCAGTGAGAGTACTAGCGGGGGGTCCAAAAACATTCAGTACTTC.

The chain uses TRBV9 and TRBJ1-1, with 9 positions matching TRBD1. CDR3 length equals 15 residues. The V gene's germline CDR1 is SGDLS and CDR2 YYNGEE. J was trimmed by 4 bases and V by 4 bases; bases with no gene match: 8. The CDR3 bases are TGTGCCAGCAGCCTACAGGGGGCTTTGAGCACTGAAGCTTTCTTT. Translating it yields CASSLQGALSTEAFF.

The gene calls are TRBV6-7 and TRBJ1-2; TRBD1 might be the D (5 bases). TRBV6-7 carries the ORF label, with uncertain function. Trimming pared 6 bases from V and 3 bases from J, leaving 8 bases between. The CDR3 has 12 residues. The CDR3 region is CASRQGYYGYTF. The DNA of the CDR3 is TGTGCCAGCAGGCAGGGTTACTATGGCTACACCTTC.

This clone was observed a few times. The rearrangement uses TRBV29-1 and TRBJ1-4, with 7 positions matching TRBD1. The length of the CDR3 is 13 residues. Germline lookup yields CDR1 SQVTM and CDR2 ANQGSEA. The CDR3 DNA reads as TGCGGCTCCTCGGGACAGCCAAATGAAAAACTGTTTTTT. It yields the protein CGSSGQPNEKLFF. The whole variable domain, remainder taken from reference TRBV29-1 and TRBJ1-4, is SAVISQKPSRDICQRGTSLTIQCQVDSQVTMMFWYRQQPGQSLTLIATANQGSEATYESGFVIDKFPISRPNLTFSTLTVSNMSPEDSSIYLCGSSGQPNEKLFFGSGTQLSVL.

The CDR3 coding sequence is TGTGCCAGCAGCGAGAACCTGGGGGGCTACACCTTC. This sequence encodes CASSENLGGYTF. The V and J genes are TRBV11-3 and TRBJ1-2; no definite D call. The CDR3 totals 12 residues. V lost 5 bases and J 8 bases, leaving 12 bases between the germline ends. The germline V gene encodes CDR1 SGHNT and CDR2 YENEEA. Together with reference TRBV11-3 and TRBJ1-2, the CDR3 gives the full variable domain: EAGVVQSPRYKIIEKKQPVAFWCNPISGHNTLYWYLQNLGQGPELLIRYENEEAVDDSQLPKDRFSAERLKGVDSTLKIQPAELGDSAVYLCASSENLGGYTFGSGTRLTVV.

The V call is TRBV2, the J call TRBJ2-3, with TRBD2 matching 9 bases. Germline CDR1 reads SNHLY; CDR2 reads FYNNEI. The CDR3 covers 14 residues. With V trimmed by 9 bases and J by 2 bases, 6 bases remained unmatched. CDR3 nucleotides: TGTGCCAGTAAGACTAGCGGTATCACAGATACGCAGTATTTT. This codes for CASKTSGITDTQYF.

The table lists this clone with a few counts. The rearrangement joins TRBV7-3 to TRBJ2-2; 8 nucleotides agree with TRBD2. Germline-derived CDR1 and CDR2 are SGHTA and FQGTGA. Trimming cost V 5 bases and J 7 bases; bases outside gene matches: 9. The CDR3 spans 15 residues. CDR3 protein: CASSGGAGANGELFF. The CDR3 DNA reads as TGTGCCAGCAGCGGGGGAGCGGGAGCGAACGGGGAGCTGTTTTTT. Full variable domain (outside the CDR3, taken from reference TRBV7-3 and TRBJ2-2): GAGVSQTPSNKVTEKGKYVELRCDPISGHTALYWYRQSLGQGPEFLIYFQGTGAADDSGLPNDRFFAVRPEGSVSTLKIQRTERGDSAVYLCASSGGAGANGELFFGEGSRLTVL.

The chain joins TRBV4-3 to TRBJ1-6; D ambiguous. CDR3 length: 14 residues. CDR1 and CDR2 from the germline V gene are LGHNA and YSLEER. V lost 1 base to trimming and J lost 9 bases, with 10 bases between them. The CDR3 spells CASSQAGIGSPLHF. The CDR3, as DNA: TGCGCCAGCAGCCAAGCAGGTATTGGTTCACCCCTCCACTTT.

V gene TRBV7-6 combines with J gene TRBJ2-1; D gene ambiguous. The CDR3 has 15 amino acids. V lost 6 bases and J lost 9, with 21 bases in between. Germline values: CDR1 SGHVS, CDR2 FNYEAQ. This CDR3 is CASSRDQSVLGEQFF. The CDR3 region has the DNA TGTGCCAGCAGTCGAGACCAATCCGTCCTGGGTGAGCAGTTCTTC.

The CDR3 sequence is CASSEGSGRSKNIQYF. The CDR3 DNA follows: TGCGCCAGCAGTGAGGGAAGCGGGAGGTCCAAAAACATTCAGTACTTC. V gene TRBV10-1 combines with J gene TRBJ2-4; 9 nucleotides match TRBD2. The V and J ends lost 2 bases and 2 bases, in that order; junction bases with no gene match: 4. Germline-derived CDR1 and CDR2 are WNHNN and SYGVQD (reference sequence). CDR3 length: 16 residues.